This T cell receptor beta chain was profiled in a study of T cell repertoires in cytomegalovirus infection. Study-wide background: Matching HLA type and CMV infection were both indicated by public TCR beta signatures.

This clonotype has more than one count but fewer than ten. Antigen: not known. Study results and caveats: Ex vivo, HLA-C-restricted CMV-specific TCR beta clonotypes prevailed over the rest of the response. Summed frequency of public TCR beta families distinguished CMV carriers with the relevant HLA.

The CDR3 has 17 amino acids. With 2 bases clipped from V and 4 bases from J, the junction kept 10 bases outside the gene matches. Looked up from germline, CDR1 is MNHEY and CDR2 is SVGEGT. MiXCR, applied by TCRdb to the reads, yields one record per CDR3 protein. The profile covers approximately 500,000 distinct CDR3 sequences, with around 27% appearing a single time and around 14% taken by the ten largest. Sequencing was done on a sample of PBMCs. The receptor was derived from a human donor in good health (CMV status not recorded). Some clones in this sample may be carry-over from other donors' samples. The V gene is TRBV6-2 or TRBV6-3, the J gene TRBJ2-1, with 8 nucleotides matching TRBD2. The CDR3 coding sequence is TGTGCCAGCAGTTACCCTATTGGGGCTAGCGGGTACAATGAGCAGTTCTTC. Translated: CASSYPIGASGYNEQFF.